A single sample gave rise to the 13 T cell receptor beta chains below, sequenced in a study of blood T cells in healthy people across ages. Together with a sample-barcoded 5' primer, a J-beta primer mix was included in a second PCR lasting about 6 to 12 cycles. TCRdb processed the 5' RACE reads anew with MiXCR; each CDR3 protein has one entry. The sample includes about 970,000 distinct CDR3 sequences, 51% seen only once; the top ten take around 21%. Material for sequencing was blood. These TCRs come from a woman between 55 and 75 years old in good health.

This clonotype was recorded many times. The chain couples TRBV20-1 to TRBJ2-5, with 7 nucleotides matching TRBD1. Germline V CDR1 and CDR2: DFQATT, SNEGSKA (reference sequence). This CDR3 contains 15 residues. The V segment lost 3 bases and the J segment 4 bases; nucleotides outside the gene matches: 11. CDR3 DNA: TGCAGTGCTAGGCCGTTGACAGGGTCGGGAGAGACCCAGTACTTC. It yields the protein CSARPLTGSGETQYF.

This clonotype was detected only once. Written as DNA, the CDR3 is TGTGCCAGCAGCTTAGGGGGCGCCTACTCTGAAGCTTTCTTT. As protein: CASSLGGAYSEAFF. The chain combines TRBV5-6 with TRBJ1-1; TRBD1 aligns across 7 bases. This CDR3 is 14 amino acids long. V lost 2 bases and J lost 6; bases outside the gene matches: 7. Germline V gene sequence: CDR1 SGHDT, CDR2 YYEEEE.

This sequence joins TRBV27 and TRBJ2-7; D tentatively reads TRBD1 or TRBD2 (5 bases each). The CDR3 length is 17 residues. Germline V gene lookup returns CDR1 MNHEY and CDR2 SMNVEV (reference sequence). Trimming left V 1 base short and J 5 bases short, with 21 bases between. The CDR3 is CASSLYPGTHNPHEQYF. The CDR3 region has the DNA TGTGCCAGCAGTTTATACCCAGGGACCCATAATCCCCACGAGCAGTACTTC.

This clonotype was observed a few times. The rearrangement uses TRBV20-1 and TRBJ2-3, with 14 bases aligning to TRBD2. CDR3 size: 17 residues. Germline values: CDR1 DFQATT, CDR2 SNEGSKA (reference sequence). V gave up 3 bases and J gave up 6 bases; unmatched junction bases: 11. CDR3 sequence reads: CSARRGTSGSYVDTQYF. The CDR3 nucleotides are TGCAGTGCTAGGCGGGGGACTAGCGGGAGTTATGTGGATACGCAGTATTTT.

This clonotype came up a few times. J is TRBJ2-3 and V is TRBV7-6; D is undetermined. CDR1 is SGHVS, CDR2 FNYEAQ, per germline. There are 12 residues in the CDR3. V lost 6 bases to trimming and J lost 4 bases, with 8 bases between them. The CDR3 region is CASRPLADTQYF. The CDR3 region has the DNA TGTGCCAGCAGACCTCTAGCAGATACGCAGTATTTT.

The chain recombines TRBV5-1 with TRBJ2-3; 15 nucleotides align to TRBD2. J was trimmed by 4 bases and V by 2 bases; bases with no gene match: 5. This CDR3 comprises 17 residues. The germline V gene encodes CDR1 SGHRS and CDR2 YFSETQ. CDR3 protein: CASSFRGLAGGPDTQYF. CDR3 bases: TGCGCCAGCAGCTTTAGAGGACTAGCGGGAGGGCCAGATACGCAGTATTTT. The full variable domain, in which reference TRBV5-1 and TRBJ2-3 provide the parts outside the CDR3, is KAGVTQTPRYLIKTRGQQVTLSCSPISGHRSVSWYQQTPGQGLQFLFEYFSETQRNKGNFPGRFSGRQFSNSRSEMNVSTLELGDSALYLCASSFRGLAGGPDTQYFGPGTRLTVL.

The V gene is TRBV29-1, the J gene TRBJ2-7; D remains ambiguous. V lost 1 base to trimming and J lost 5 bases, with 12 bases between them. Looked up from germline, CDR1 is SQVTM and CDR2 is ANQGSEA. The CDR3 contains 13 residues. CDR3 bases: TGCAGCGTTGAAGGTCCAGGTAGGGACGAGCAGTACTTC. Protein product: CSVEGPGRDEQYF.

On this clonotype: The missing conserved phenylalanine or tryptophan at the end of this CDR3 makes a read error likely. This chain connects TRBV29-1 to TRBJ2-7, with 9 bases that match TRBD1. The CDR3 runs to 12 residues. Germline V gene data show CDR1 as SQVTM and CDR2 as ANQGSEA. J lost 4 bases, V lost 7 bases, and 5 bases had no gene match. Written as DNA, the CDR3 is TGCAGCGCGGGACAGGGACTATACGAGCAGTACTTG. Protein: CSAGQGLYEQYL.

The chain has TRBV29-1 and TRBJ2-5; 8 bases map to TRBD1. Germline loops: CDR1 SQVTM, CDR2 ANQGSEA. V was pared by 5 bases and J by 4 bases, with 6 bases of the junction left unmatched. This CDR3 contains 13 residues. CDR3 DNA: TGCAGCGTTTGGAGGACAGGGCCAGAGACCCAGTACTTC. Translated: CSVWRTGPETQYF.

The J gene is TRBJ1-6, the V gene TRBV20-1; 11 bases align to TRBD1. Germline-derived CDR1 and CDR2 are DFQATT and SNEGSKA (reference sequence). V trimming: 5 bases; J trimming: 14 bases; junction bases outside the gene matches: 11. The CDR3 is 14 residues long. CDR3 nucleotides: TGCAGTGCTCAGAATCCGGGACAGGGGGTCGCCCTCCACTTT. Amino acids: CSAQNPGQGVALHF.

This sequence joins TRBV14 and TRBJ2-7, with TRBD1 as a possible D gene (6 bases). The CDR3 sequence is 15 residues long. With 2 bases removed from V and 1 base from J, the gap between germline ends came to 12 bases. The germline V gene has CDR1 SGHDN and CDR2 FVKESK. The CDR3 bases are TGTGCCAGCAGCCAATTGGGGGCAGAATCCTACGAGCAGTACTTC. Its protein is CASSQLGAESYEQYF.

The CDR3 DNA reads as TGCAGTGCTAGAGACGGGACTAGCGGGGACGAGCAGTACTTC. Protein product: CSARDGTSGDEQYF. The chain combines TRBV20-1 with TRBJ2-4, with 13 bases lining up with TRBD2. Matching the DNA end better, TRBJ2-7 makes the J call doubtful. In germline, CDR1 is DFQATT, CDR2 SNEGSKA (reference sequence). This CDR3 is 14 amino acids long.

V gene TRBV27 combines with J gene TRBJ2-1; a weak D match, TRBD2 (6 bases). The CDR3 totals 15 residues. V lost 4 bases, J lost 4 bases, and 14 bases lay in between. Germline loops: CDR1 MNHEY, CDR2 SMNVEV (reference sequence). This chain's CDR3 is CASSSLADIYNEQFF. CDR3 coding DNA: TGTGCCAGCAGTTCTTTAGCGGATATTTACAATGAGCAGTTCTTC.